A selection of T cell receptor beta chains follows, all from one sample in a study of blood T cells in healthy people across ages. TCRdb reprocessed the 5' RACE reads via MiXCR and lists one record per CDR3 protein. Here the sample spans fewer than 1,000,000 distinct CDR3 sequences, about 45% being singletons. What was sequenced was blood. The receptors come from a man older than 75 in good health. CDR3s include the opening cysteine and the closing phenylalanine or tryptophan. The D gene is left open where the match is weak. The size entry is marked missing in some rows and otherwise reads once, few, many or a size class.

V gene	J gene	D gene	clone size	CDR3 length	CDR3 DNA	CDR3 protein
TRBV7-2	TRBJ2-1	TRBD1	-	15	TGTGCCAGCAGCTTAGAGGGGGCCGGGCCCAATGAGCAGTTCTTC	CASSLEGAGPNEQFF
TRBV5-6	TRBJ2-1	-	many	16	TGTGCCAGCAGCATAGGGTGGAAAAACGTTTACAATGAGCAGTTCTTC	CASSIGWKNVYNEQFF
TRBV7-2	TRBJ2-7	-	-	15	TGTGCCAGCAGCTTATCGACAGGCAGCTCCTACGAGCAGTACTTC	CASSLSTGSSYEQYF
TRBV5-1	TRBJ1-1	-	many	14	TGCGCCAGCAGCTTGAGCCAGGGGTTTGCTGAAGCTTTCTTT	CASSLSQGFAEAFF
TRBV6-1	TRBJ2-7	-	-	15	TGTGCCAGCAGTGAAGCCAGGAGCTCCTACAATGAGCAGTACTTC	CASSEARSSYNEQYF
TRBV5-5	TRBJ1-5	TRBD1	-	14	TGTGCCAGCTCCTGGACAGGGCGCAATCAGCCCCAGCATTTT	CASSWTGRNQPQHF
TRBV29-1	TRBJ2-7	TRBD1	many	12	TGCAGCGCACGGGACAGGGCTTATGAGCAGTACTTC	CSARDRAYEQYF
TRBV10-3	TRBJ2-7	TRBD2	many	13	TGTGCCATCAGCCCGGGACTAGTGGGCGAGCAGTACTTC	CAISPGLVGEQYF
TRBV6-1	TRBJ2-5	-	-	13	TGTGCCAGCAGTGAAACAGGTCGGGAGACCCAGTACTTC	CASSETGRETQYF
TRBV4-3	TRBJ2-7	TRBD2	-	16	TGCGCCAGCAGCCAAGATTACGCTAGCGGTGTCTACGAGCAGTACTTC	CASSQDYASGVYEQYF
TRBV27	TRBJ2-1	TRBD1	-	15	TGTGCCAGCAGTTTATCCCCAACAGGGGTCGATGAGCAGTTCTTC	CASSLSPTGVDEQFF
TRBV15	TRBJ1-1	TRBD1	-	15	TGTGCCACCAGCAGAGGCTTGGCAGGGGGCACTGAAGCTTTCTTT	CATSRGLAGGTEAFF
TRBV2	TRBJ2-1	TRBD1	-	16	TGTGCCAGCAGGGCAACCGGACAGGGGGTAAACAATGAGCAGTTCTTC	CASRATGQGVNNEQFF
TRBV27	TRBJ1-5	-	-	12	TGTGCCAGCAAAGCTGGCAATCAGCCCCAGCATTTT	CASKAGNQPQHF
TRBV20-1	TRBJ2-7	TRBD2	-	13	TGCAGTGCGGGCGGGAGATTCGGGGATGAGCAGTACTTC	CSAGGRFGDEQYF
TRBV5-1	TRBJ2-3	-	many	13	TGCGCCAGCAGAATTGTTTCCCGGGGTACGCAGTATTTT	CASRIVSRGTQYF
TRBV3-1	TRBJ2-7	-	-	12	TGTGCCAGCATGGGGCGGGGCTACGAGCAGTACTTC	CASMGRGYEQYF
TRBV27	TRBJ2-1	TRBD2	-	16	TGTGCCAGCACCCGTAGCGGGGGACCTTCATACAATGAGCAGTTCTTC	CASTRSGGPSYNEQFF
TRBV5-1	TRBJ2-1	TRBD2	-	19	TGCGCCAGCAGCCAACCAGGACTAGCGGGGGGGAGCTCCTACAATGAGCAGTTCTTC	CASSQPGLAGGSSYNEQFF
TRBV7-2	TRBJ1-2	-	-	17	TGTGCCAGCAGCTTAGTGGGTCAGGAACCTCGATACTATGGCTACACCTTC	CASSLVGQEPRYYGYTF
TRBV12-3/TRBV12-4	TRBJ2-1	TRBD2	many	16	TGTGCCAGCAGTTCGTCGGGACTAGCGGGAGGAAATGAGCAGTTCTTC	CASSSSGLAGGNEQFF
TRBV20-1	TRBJ2-5	TRBD2	-	18	TGCAGTGCTAGAGTTGTATTTTCGACTAGCGGGGGCCTAGAGACCCAGTACTTC	CSARVVFSTSGGLETQYF
TRBV25-1	TRBJ2-3	-	many	14	TGTGCCAGCAGTGAATGGACGAGCGCAGATACGCAGTATTTT	CASSEWTSADTQYF
TRBV29-1	TRBJ2-1	TRBD1	-	13	TGCAGCGTTGGGACAGGGAAGGGCCATGAGCAGTTCTTC	CSVGTGKGHEQFF
TRBV20-1	TRBJ2-3	-	few	14	TGCAGTGCTAGAAGACAGCCTAGCACAGATACGCAGTATTTT	CSARRQPSTDTQYF
TRBV29-1	TRBJ2-4	-	many	13	TGCAGCGTTGTAGGGGACACGAAAAACATTCAGTACTTC	CSVVGDTKNIQYF
TRBV5-5	TRBJ2-5	-	-	13	TGTGCCAGCCTCCGTAGGACAGAAGAGACCCAGTACTTC	CASLRRTEETQYF
TRBV7-2	TRBJ2-5	-	few	15	TGTGCCAGCAGCCAACAGGGGGGGCCCCAAGAGACCCAGTACTTC	CASSQQGGPQETQYF
TRBV29-1	TRBJ1-1	-	-	13	TGCAGCGAGCCAGGGATTATGAACACTGAAGCTTTCTTT	CSEPGIMNTEAFF
TRBV4-3	TRBJ1-4	TRBD1	-	13	TGCGCCAGCAGCCACACAGGGGTTGAAAAACTGTTTTTT	CASSHTGVEKLFF
TRBV4-2	TRBJ2-7	-	many	16	TGTGCCAGCAGCCAAGATACAGCGCAGAGCTCCTACGAGCAGTACTTC	CASSQDTAQSSYEQYF
TRBV12-3/TRBV12-4	TRBJ2-3	-	once	16	TGTGCCAACAGTTTAGGTGGGCGGCCTAGCACAGATACGCAGTATTTT	CANSLGGRPSTDTQYF
TRBV10-3	TRBJ2-2	TRBD2	-	17	TGTGCCATCAGTGGCCCCCCTGAGCGGGGGGACACCGGGGAGCTGTTTTTT	CAISGPPERGDTGELFF
TRBV7-2	TRBJ2-2	-	-	16	TGTGCCAGCAGCTTAGCCCTAGGGGTGTCAACCGGGGAGCTGTTTTTT	CASSLALGVSTGELFF
TRBV18	TRBJ2-7	-	few	16	TGTGCCAGCTCACCACTCACAAGATTTTCTTCGTACGAGCAGTACTTC	CASSPLTRFSSYEQYF
TRBV7-7	TRBJ2-1	TRBD2	-	13	TGTGCTAGCAGCGCGACTAGCTTGGAGACCCAGTTCTTC	CASSATSLETQFF
TRBV10-3	TRBJ2-3	TRBD2	-	21	TGTGCCATCAGTGACCCGTTCGTTATAGAGTCCAGCGGGGGTCTCAGAGATACGCAGTATTTT	CAISDPFVIESSGGLRDTQYF
TRBV11-3	TRBJ2-2	TRBD1	few	16	TGTGCCAGCAGCCCATGGACAGGGGGCGGCACCGGGGAGCTGTTTTTT	CASSPWTGGGTGELFF
TRBV5-4	TRBJ2-7	TRBD2	-	14	TGTGCAGTCTTCGACTCGGGAGGGCGCTACGAGCAGTACTTC	CAVFDSGGRYEQYF
TRBV12-3/TRBV12-4	TRBJ1-5	TRBD1	few	15	TGTGCCAGCAGTTTATTGGGACAGGGGGGTCAGCCCCAGCATTTT	CASSLLGQGGQPQHF
TRBV4-2	TRBJ2-5	-	-	15	TGTGCCAGCAGCCAACGATGGAGTAGCGAAGAGACCCAGTACTTC	CASSQRWSSEETQYF
TRBV27	TRBJ2-3	TRBD2	few	16	TGTGCCAGCAGTTTAACGGGACTAGCGGAGACAGATACGCAGTATTTT	CASSLTGLAETDTQYF
TRBV12-3/TRBV12-4	TRBJ2-3	-	few	15	TGTGCCAGCAGTCCCCGTGGGGCGCGGGGAGATACGCAGTATTTT	CASSPRGARGDTQYF
TRBV29-1	TRBJ2-1	-	-	12	TGCAGCGTTGAGCGGCTAGCTTATGAGCAGTTCTTC	CSVERLAYEQFF
TRBV9	TRBJ1-5	TRBD1	few	14	TGTGCCAGCAGCGCCCGACAGGGAGGACAGCCCCAGCATTTT	CASSARQGGQPQHF
TRBV15	TRBJ2-1	TRBD2	few	16	TGTGCCACCAGCAGGGCGACTAGCGGGAGGTTTAATGAGCAGTTCTTC	CATSRATSGRFNEQFF
TRBV5-6	TRBJ2-1	-	few	14	TGTGCCAGCAGCTTGTTGTTAGCGGCCTCCAAGCAGTTCTTC	CASSLLLAASKQFF
TRBV5-1	TRBJ2-1	TRBD2	few	16	TGCGCCAGCAGCTTGGCCGGCGGGAGGGCCCCCAATGAGCAGTTCTTC	CASSLAGGRAPNEQFF
TRBV5-1	TRBJ2-7	TRBD2	few	15	TGCGCCAGCAGCGAAGATACTAGCGGGATCTACGAGCAGTACTTC	CASSEDTSGIYEQYF
TRBV5-1	TRBJ2-1	TRBD2	-	18	TGCGCCAGCAGCTTACTAGCGGGAGCTAAGAGCTCCTACAATGAGCAGTTCTTC	CASSLLAGAKSSYNEQFF
TRBV4-1	TRBJ2-1	TRBD2	once	14	TGCGCCAGCAGCCAAGTAGCGGGTACGAATGAGCAGTTCTTC	CASSQVAGTNEQFF
TRBV5-4	TRBJ2-7	-	-	16	TGTGCCAGCAGCTTGGGGACACTTGGGGGTTTGTACGAGCAGTACTTC	CASSLGTLGGLYEQYF
TRBV4-3	TRBJ2-1	-	few	16	TGCGCCAGCAGCCTATACCGGGACATATCCTACAATGAGCAGTTCTTC	CASSLYRDISYNEQFF
TRBV27	TRBJ2-7	-	-	14	TGTGCCAGCAGTTTTTATCAGGGTGATTCCGAGCAGTACTTC	CASSFYQGDSEQYF
TRBV29-1	TRBJ2-7	-	-	14	TGCAGCGTCCAAGGAGGGCAGGCCTCCTACGAGCAGTACTTC	CSVQGGQASYEQYF
TRBV3-1	TRBJ1-5	-	-	14	TGTGCCAGCAGCCAAGATCGTGGGGGCCAGCCCCGGCATTTT	CASSQDRGGQPRHF
TRBV12-3/TRBV12-4	TRBJ2-2	TRBD1	-	16	TGTGCCAGCAGTTTCCACAGGGGGCAGGTTCCCGGGGAGCTGTTTTTT	CASSFHRGQVPGELFF
TRBV5-1	TRBJ2-3	-	-	16	TGCGCCAGCAGCTTAGACAGGTCCGACTCCACAGATACGCAGTATTTT	CASSLDRSDSTDTQYF
TRBV7-9	TRBJ1-6	TRBD1	-	15	TGTGCCAGCAGCGATGGACAGGGAGGGTGGTCACCCCTCCACTTT	CASSDGQGGWSPLHF